The clone carrying this TCR beta chain appeared a few times. What it binds is unknown. This entry is derived from a study of blood T cells in healthy people across ages. Germline loops: CDR1 DFQATT, CDR2 SNEGSKA (reference sequence). The CDR3 loop spans 13 amino acids. Trimming pared 5 bases from V and 3 bases from J, leaving 13 bases between. Study-level results: Fewer expanded clones and more diversity marked long-lived versus aged donors.

Next came a second PCR, run for about 7 to 12 cycles, which used a sample-barcoded 5' primer along with a J-beta primer mix. Each cDNA molecule, via a template-switch adaptor with 12 random nucleotides, was tagged. TCRdb reprocessed the 5' RACE reads with MiXCR, giving one entry per CDR3 protein. The sample includes 800,000 or so distinct CDR3 sequences, roughly 25% of them seen just once. A further study also used this sample, focusing on T cells of mothers and their children.

The genes are TRBV20-1 and TRBJ2-5; no reliable D call. The source of this sequence is a boy between 10 and 17 years old in good health. Sequenced material: blood. CDR3: CSARWDGKETQYF. DNA of the CDR3: TGCAGTGCTCGCTGGGATGGTAAAGAGACCCAGTACTTC.